This entry lists 29 T cell receptor beta chains sequenced from one sample in a study of blood T cell repertoires in COVID-19. Generated by immunoSEQ multiplex PCR, the TCRdb table keeps only in-frame clones and is missing some. The sample has 300,000 to 500,000 clones, around 89% seen once. The sample comprised PBMCs or T cells enriched from blood (not recorded which). The source is a woman in her 30s with acute COVID-19.

The chain combines TRBV25-1 with TRBJ1-6; the match to TRBD1 covers 8 bases. Germline V CDR1 and CDR2: MGHDK, SYGVNS. J lost 7 bases, V lost 4 bases, and 6 bases had no gene match. The CDR3 consists of 15 residues. The CDR3 is CASSGGQVKNSPLHF. CDR3 coding DNA: TGTGCCAGCAGTGGGGGACAGGTCAAGAATTCACCCCTCCACTTT.

The V gene is TRBV15, the J gene TRBJ2-7; D may be TRBD1 (5 bases). Germline V lookup: CDR1 LNHNV, CDR2 YYDKDF (reference sequence). The V end lost 6 bases, the J end lost 3 bases, and 15 bases lay between the germline ends. The CDR3 runs 14 residues. CDR3 loop: CATSFDRGNYEQYF. The CDR3 coding sequence is TGTGCCACCAGTTTTGATAGGGGTAACTACGAGCAGTACTTC.

V gene TRBV4-1 combines with J gene TRBJ1-6, with 11 positions matching TRBD1. The CDR3 contains 16 residues. V trimming: 4 bases; J trimming: 8 bases; junction bases outside the gene matches: 7. Germline-derived CDR1 and CDR2 are MGHRA and YSYEKL. The CDR3 sequence: CASSPSDRGLYSPLHF. CDR3 nucleotide sequence: TGCGCCAGCAGCCCCTCGGACAGGGGGCTTTATTCACCCCTCCACTTT.

This chain links TRBV7-2 with TRBJ2-3; 9 positions agree with TRBD1. The junction had 13 bases not matched to a gene; V was cut back by 7 bases and J by 5 bases. Germline values: CDR1 SGHTA, CDR2 FQGNSA. The CDR3 is 16 amino acids. CDR3 coding DNA: TGTGCCAGCAACCCTCCGGACAGGGGTTTTGGAGATACGCAGTATTTT. Its protein is CASNPPDRGFGDTQYF.

CDR3 in DNA: TGTGCCAGCAGCCGATACTTAGATCCCATCACAGATACGCAGTATTTT. It specifies CASSRYLDPITDTQYF. J is TRBJ2-3 and V is TRBV7-9; D ambiguous. The germline gives CDR1 SEHNR, CDR2 FQNEAQ (reference sequence). The CDR3 extends over 16 amino acids. V was pared by 5 bases and J by 2 bases, with 17 bases between.

The chain is built from TRBV3-1 (or the pseudogene TRBV3-2) and TRBJ2-1, with D possibly matching TRBD2 (5 bases). Germline V CDR1 and CDR2: LGHDT, YNNKEL (reference sequence). There are 14 residues in the CDR3. V gave up 4 bases and J gave up 9 bases, with 16 bases separating them. The CDR3 reads CASSRTGLHGEQFF. The CDR3 DNA reads TGTGCCAGCAGCCGAACCGGACTTCATGGTGAGCAGTTCTTC.

The chain carries TRBV19 and TRBJ2-7; D is possibly TRBD1 (6 bases). V lost 3 bases and J 0 bases, leaving 12 bases between the germline ends. The CDR3 consists of 15 residues. The V gene's germline CDR1 is LNHDA and CDR2 SQIVND (reference sequence). The CDR3 nucleotides read TGTGCCAGTAGTATTCTTAGGGGGAGCTCCTACGAGCAGTACTTC. As protein: CASSILRGSSYEQYF.

The chain uses TRBV5-1 and TRBJ1-4; D is ambiguous. With 3 bases removed from V and 4 bases from J, the gap between germline ends came to 16 bases. The CDR3 is 16 residues long. CDR1 and CDR2 from the germline V gene are SGHRS and YFSETQ. CDR3 region: CASSSQSSGYNEKLFF. The DNA of the CDR3 is TGCGCCAGCAGCTCCCAAAGCTCGGGGTATAATGAAAAACTGTTTTTT.

The chain carries TRBV30 and TRBJ2-7; TRBD1 matches at 12 bases. Germline V gene sequence: CDR1 GTSNPN, CDR2 SVGIG (reference sequence). The CDR3 spans 14 residues. Trimming cost V 4 bases and J 4 bases; bases outside gene matches: 5. The CDR3 sequence: CAWTWDRGRYEQYF. CDR3 in DNA: TGTGCCTGGACGTGGGACAGGGGGCGGTACGAGCAGTACTTC.

V usage is TRBV29-1 and J usage is TRBJ1-2; 7 nucleotides match TRBD1. The CDR3 runs 14 residues. With 3 bases clipped from V and 1 base from J, the junction kept 5 bases outside the gene matches. Per germline, CDR1 SQVTM and CDR2 ANQGSEA. CDR3 sequence reads: CSVESGQRNYGYTF. The CDR3, as DNA: TGCAGCGTTGAGTCGGGACAGCGTAACTATGGCTACACCTTC.

This clone was recorded only once. One junction end does not reproduce the germline sequence, and a read error may be involved. The chain combines TRBV6-1 with TRBJ1-1; TRBD1 might be the D (6 bases). Germline CDR1 is MNHNS and CDR2 is SASEGT. This CDR3 is 15 amino acids long. The CDR3 nucleotides read TGTGCCAGCAGTGAAGGTAACAGGGTGAACACTGAAGTTTTCTTT. Amino acids: CASSEGNRVNTEVFF.

The chain is built from TRBV6-5 and TRBJ2-1, with D uncertain. The CDR3 extends over 12 amino acids. CDR1 and CDR2 from the germline V gene are MNHEY and SVGAGI. Trimming removed 4 bases at V and 9 bases at J, with 10 bases between. DNA of the CDR3: TGTGCCAGCAGTTCTCAGGTGGGTGAGCAGTTCTTC. It translates to CASSSQVGEQFF.

This chain uses TRBV19 with TRBJ1-1, with D maybe TRBD1 (6 bases). This CDR3 region has 14 residues. Per germline, CDR1 LNHDA and CDR2 SQIVND (reference sequence). Trimming removed 4 bases from V and 4 bases from J, with 13 bases in between. Written as DNA, the CDR3 is TGTGCCAGTAGTAGAGACAGGATGGGCACTGAAGCTTTCTTT. Translation gives CASSRDRMGTEAFF.

This clone showed up just once. The genes are TRBV7-3 and TRBJ1-3; D remains ambiguous. V lost 2 bases and J 2 bases, leaving 10 bases between the germline ends. Germline CDR1 reads SGHTA; CDR2 reads FQGTGA. There are 15 residues in the CDR3. The CDR3 region has the DNA TGTGCCAGCAGCTTATCCGGGGTAGCTGGAAACACCATATATTTT. It specifies CASSLSGVAGNTIYF.

J is TRBJ1-3 and V is TRBV14, with D possibly being TRBD1 (6 bases). The germline V and J ends were trimmed by 2 bases and 1 base, with 6 bases remaining between them. Germline V lookup: CDR1 SGHDN, CDR2 FVKESK. The CDR3 contains 14 residues. CDR3 DNA: TGTGCCAGCAGCCAACAGGGGTCTGGAAACACCATATATTTT. This gives the protein CASSQQGSGNTIYF.

The gene calls are TRBV6-4 and TRBJ1-1; 8 bases fit TRBD1. The germline gives CDR1 MRHNA, CDR2 SNTAGT. The CDR3 covers 15 residues. V shed 7 bases, J shed 2 bases, and the junction held 9 bases outside the gene matches. As DNA, the CDR3 is TGTGCCAGCAAACAGACCGGGACAGGCAACACTGAAGCTTTCTTT. Translation gives CASKQTGTGNTEAFF.

This clone has just a few counts. The germline gene is not matched at one end of the junction; a read error may be the cause. The chain couples TRBV29-1 to TRBJ2-1, with a weak D call TRBD2 (5 bases). This CDR3 has 13 residues. Germline loops: CDR1 SQVTM, CDR2 ANQGSEA. The CDR3 nucleotides are TGCAGCGTCGAAGGACTTCTTTACAATGAGCAGTTCTTC. Its protein is CSVEGLLYNEQFF.

The CDR3 spells CASSQDTGDVTGELFF. CDR3 DNA sequence: TGTGCCAGCAGCCAAGATACCGGGGATGTTACCGGGGAGCTGTTTTTT. The V gene is TRBV14, the J gene TRBJ2-2; tentatively, D is TRBD2 (5 bases). Germline V gene data show CDR1 as SGHDN and CDR2 as FVKESK. The ends were cut back, 0 bases at V and 5 bases at J, with 13 bases in the middle. CDR3 length: 16 amino acids.

The V call is TRBV27, the J call TRBJ1-6; D may be TRBD1 (6 bases). V gave up 3 bases and J gave up 7 bases, with 10 bases separating them. This CDR3 comprises 14 residues. Germline values: CDR1 MNHEY, CDR2 SMNVEV (reference sequence). The CDR3 region is CASSFQGPNSPLHF. The CDR3 coding sequence is TGTGCCAGCAGTTTTCAGGGGCCGAATTCACCCCTCCACTTT.

This clone showed up just once. The V and J genes are TRBV3-1 (or the pseudogene TRBV3-2) and TRBJ2-3; 7 nucleotides line up with TRBD2. Germline lookup yields CDR1 LGHDT and CDR2 YNNKEL (reference sequence). This CDR3 is 18 amino acids long. V lost 0 bases to trimming and J lost 2 bases; unmatched junction nucleotides: 11. The CDR3 region is CASSQEYGYGGTTDTQYF. For the CDR3, the DNA is TGTGCCAGCAGCCAAGAATATGGGTACGGGGGGACCACAGATACGCAGTATTTT.

The chain joins TRBV18 to TRBJ1-2; D is ambiguous. The CDR3 covers 14 residues. Deletions cut 3 bases from V and 5 bases from J, with 13 bases between. The germline V gene encodes CDR1 KGHSH and CDR2 LQKENI. Here the CDR3 DNA reads TGTGCCAGCTCACCCCGCCGGAGAGAGTATGGCTACACCTTC. Amino acid sequence: CASSPRRREYGYTF. Full variable domain (remainder filled in from reference TRBV18 and TRBJ1-2): NAGVMQNPRHLVRRRGQEARLRCSPMKGHSHVYWYRQLPEEGLKFMVYLQKENIIDESGMPKERFSAEFPKEGPSILRIQQVVRGDSAAYFCASSPRRREYGYTFGSGTRLTVV.

V usage is TRBV7-9 and J usage is TRBJ1-4; D remains ambiguous. This CDR3 spans 13 amino acids. The germline gives CDR1 SEHNR, CDR2 FQNEAQ (reference sequence). Trimming took 3 bases from V and 8 from J, leaving 10 bases between them. CDR3 in amino acids: CASSLGFREKLFF. CDR3 nucleotide sequence: TGTGCCAGCAGCTTGGGCTTCCGGGAAAAACTGTTTTTT.

The rearrangement uses TRBV5-1 and TRBJ1-3, with D unclear. With 7 bases removed from V and 4 bases from J, the gap between germline ends came to 6 bases. The CDR3 is 11 residues long. The germline CDR1 and CDR2 sequences are SGHRS and YFSETQ. The CDR3 region is CASREGNTIYF. CDR3 in DNA: TGCGCCAGCCGGGAAGGAAACACCATATATTTT.

This clone was recorded a few times. The V gene is TRBV5-1, the J gene TRBJ2-1; D not resolved. The germline gives CDR1 SGHRS, CDR2 YFSETQ. The CDR3 extends over 13 amino acids. Trimming shortened V by 1 base and J by 6 bases, and 8 bases separated the two germline ends. CDR3 bases: TGCGCCAGCAGCTTGACTAATAGCAATGAGCAGTTCTTC. Its protein is CASSLTNSNEQFF.

This clone has a single count. The chain is built from TRBV18 and TRBJ2-7, with 7 bases aligning to TRBD1. This CDR3 region has 16 residues. Germline CDR1 KGHSH, CDR2 LQKENI. J lost 5 bases, V lost 4 bases, and 14 bases had no gene match. The CDR3 loop is CASSHQEQGPTHEQYF. DNA of the CDR3: TGTGCCAGCTCACACCAAGAACAGGGGCCAACCCACGAGCAGTACTTC.

As concerns this clone: Additional DNA sequences in this sample encode the identical CDR3. The genes are TRBV12-3 or TRBV12-4 and TRBJ2-3, with D unclear. The CDR3 length is 13 residues. Deletions cut 3 bases from V and 1 base from J, with 5 bases between. The CDR3: CASSFRGTDTQYF. In DNA, the CDR3 is TGTGCCAGCAGTTTCCGGGGCACAGATACGCAGTATTTT.

The chain has TRBV6-1 and TRBJ2-7; D possibly corresponds to TRBD1 (5 bases). Trimming removed 2 bases from V and 6 bases from J, with 20 bases in between. Germline lookup yields CDR1 MNHNS and CDR2 SASEGT. CDR3 length equals 16 residues. CDR3: CASSESPRQGSLEQYF. Here the CDR3 DNA reads TGTGCCAGCAGTGAAAGTCCTCGGCAGGGAAGTCTCGAGCAGTACTTC.

V and J are TRBV24-1 and TRBJ1-5, with D tentatively TRBD1 (5 bases). The germline V gene encodes CDR1 KGHDR and CDR2 SFDVKD. The CDR3 length is 23 residues. The V end was cut by 5 bases, the J end by 9 bases, with 43 bases between. CDR3 bases: TGTGCCACCAGTGCCGTCTCGGTCTCCCCGAATGCCGGACATGGAACCCCCCGTCTGCCCCAGCATTTT. It yields the protein CATSAVSVSPNAGHGTPRLPQHF.

CDR3 loop: CASSSDSSDTQYF. DNA of the CDR3: TGTGCCAGCAGCTCAGACAGTTCAGATACGCAGTATTTT. This rearrangement joins TRBV5-5 to TRBJ2-3; tentatively, D is TRBD1 (5 bases). Germline V gene lookup returns CDR1 SGHKS and CDR2 YYEKEE (reference sequence). Trimming took 3 bases from V and 4 from J, leaving 9 bases between them. The length of the CDR3 is 13 residues.